The entry below describes one T cell receptor (beta chain). The sample originates from a study of blood T cell repertoires in COVID-19. Across the study: PBMCs, B-cell-depleted T cells, or T cells were the source of the cDNA or gDNA that made up the material.

Study processing details: Amplification from reference gene primers served as the basis for estimated nucleated cell counts. Method: immunoSEQ multiplex PCR; TCRdb's copy keeps in-frame clones and lacks some. V and J calls and clone size follow that table, whereas D and trimming were derived from the DNA. This sample yields roughly 120,000 clones, of which around 68% are seen a single time; 6.5% to 8.5% belongs to the top ten. This TCR came from a woman aged 55-69 years with acute or convalescent COVID-19. What was sequenced was peripheral blood.

In DNA, the CDR3 is TGTGCCAGCAGCCCAGGCCGCTTAACTAATGAAAAACTGTTTTTT. Its protein is CASSPGRLTNEKLFF. The rearrangement uses TRBV5-4 and TRBJ1-4; D remains ambiguous. The CDR3 sequence is 15 residues long. The ends were cut back, 4 bases at V and 1 base at J, with 11 bases in the middle. Per germline, CDR1 SGHNT and CDR2 YYREEE (reference sequence).